The clone carrying this T cell receptor beta chain was recorded at least ten times. Its specificity is not known. The sample is drawn from a study of identical twins. Study-level points and caveats: A lower insertion count was a feature of abundant cord blood beta clonotypes, with no such feature in memory repertoires.

Template switching (which added a universal primer site) was used, and cDNA carried unique molecular identifiers. MiXCR was run by TCRdb on the 5' RACE reads, yielding one entry per CDR3 protein. The table lists about 260,000 distinct CDR3 sequences, approximately 7% of them singletons. This sample was also put to use in a study of yellow fever vaccine responses in identical twins. This second report adds: The authors reported partly convergent, partly personalized vaccine responses in identical twins.

What was sequenced was memory (CD45RO+) T cells sorted from blood. This clonotype was obtained from a woman under 30 in good health.

The CDR3 DNA follows: TGTGCCAGCAGCTTGGTTGCAGGGACCGGCGAGCAGTACTTC. Amino acids: CASSLVAGTGEQYF. The chain has TRBV5-6 and TRBJ2-7; D could derive from TRBD1 or TRBD2 (5 bases each). The CDR3 is 14 amino acids. The V gene lost 0 bases and the J gene lost 6 bases, with 13 bases spanning the gap. Looked up from germline, CDR1 is SGHDT and CDR2 is YYEEEE. Combining the CDR3 with reference TRBV5-6 and TRBJ2-7 gives the whole variable domain DAGVTQSPTHLIKTRGQQVTLRCSPKSGHDTVSWYQQALGQGPQFIFQYYEEEERQRGNFPDRFSGHQFPNYSSELNVNALLLGDSALYLCASSLVAGTGEQYFGPGTRLTVT.